This T cell receptor beta chain originates from a study of blood T cell repertoires in COVID-19. Background on the study: Whether acute or convalescent, the COVID-19 samples came from the United States, Italy and Spain. The cDNA or gDNA used as material had been derived from T cells, B-cell-depleted T cells, or PBMCs.

Authors' data handling: The authors estimated nucleated cell counts from reference gene primer amplification. The protocol was immunoSEQ multiplex PCR, while the TCRdb copy is restricted to in-frame clones and leaves out a portion. From that table come the V and J calls and clone size; the DNA was used to work out D and trimming. Of fewer than 200,000 clones listed, approximately 85% are singletons. This TCR was recovered from a man aged 55 to 69 who had recovered from COVID-19. The sequenced sample consisted of peripheral blood.

The CDR3 protein is CASSLVLGGQNTEAFF. The CDR3 DNA reads TGCGCCAGCAGCTTGGTTTTGGGTGGGCAGAACACTGAAGCTTTCTTT. The gene calls are TRBV5-1 and TRBJ1-1; D gene unclear. Per germline, CDR1 SGHRS and CDR2 YFSETQ. V was clipped by 0 bases and J by 1 base, with 13 bases between them. The CDR3 is 16 amino acids.